Listed here are 5 T cell receptor beta chains from one sample, sequenced in a study of T cell changes during pregnancy in multiple sclerosis (dated by TCRdb to the late 2010s). Library preparation was by the immunoSEQ multiplex PCR assay. TCRdb re-hosts the immuneACCESS table, in-frame sequences only. Its copies lack some clones; in the studies checked, an unresolved V gene accounts for under half of them, and the cause for the rest is not known. The table for this sample lists about 46,000 clones; 85% to 95% of them were counted only once. Of the sample, about 2.6% is held by the ten largest clones. Sequencing was performed on CD8+ T cells from peripheral blood mononuclear cells, taken in the second trimester of pregnancy. The receptor set was obtained from a female donor with multiple sclerosis, enrolled in a pregnancy study.

The chain combines TRBV5-8 with TRBJ1-2; 8 bases line up with TRBD1. CDR3 length: 15 amino acids. J lost 6 bases, V lost 0 bases, and 7 bases had no gene match. CDR1 is SGHTS and CDR2 is YDEGEE in the germline V gene. The chain's CDR3 is CASSLEQGAADGYTF. The CDR3 DNA sequence: TGTGCCAGCAGCTTGGAGCAGGGGGCAGCGGATGGCTACACCTTC.

The count of this clone is one. The CDR3 spells CASSLGGSYTEAFF. CDR3 sequence (DNA): TGTGCCAGCAGCTTGGGTGGGAGCTACACTGAAGCTTTCTTT. This chain connects TRBV5-5 to TRBJ1-1; no clear D. In germline, CDR1 is SGHKS, CDR2 YYEKEE (reference sequence). The CDR3 spans 14 residues. Trimming shortened V by 0 bases and J by 3 bases, and 9 bases separated the two germline ends.

Here the CDR3 reads CASSWTGTNYGYTF. The CDR3 coding sequence is TGTGCCAGCAGCTGGACGGGAACTAACTATGGCTACACCTTC. The chain has TRBV25-1 and TRBJ1-2, with D unresolved. V was cut by 6 bases and J by 0 bases, with 11 bases left in between. CDR3 length equals 14 residues. Germline lookup yields CDR1 MGHDK and CDR2 SYGVNS.

The V and J genes are TRBV10-1 and TRBJ2-1; 7 bases line up with TRBD2. CDR1 is WNHNN and CDR2 is SYGVQD in the germline V gene (reference sequence). V dropped 4 bases and J dropped 3; count of bases not matched to a gene: 6. There are 15 residues in the CDR3. The CDR3: CASSGERGIYNEQFF. CDR3 nucleotide sequence: TGCGCCAGCAGTGGAGAGCGGGGAATCTACAATGAGCAGTTCTTC.

The rearrangement joins TRBV30 to TRBJ1-2, with D uncertain. The germline CDR1 and CDR2 sequences are GTSNPN and SVGIG (reference sequence). Between the trimmed V and J ends, which lost 0 bases and 3 bases, there was a span of 23 bases. The CDR3 loop spans 18 amino acids. CDR3 protein: CAWSVQLAPAGPDYGYTF. DNA for the CDR3: TGTGCCTGGAGTGTACAGTTGGCGCCTGCTGGGCCCGACTATGGCTACACCTTC.